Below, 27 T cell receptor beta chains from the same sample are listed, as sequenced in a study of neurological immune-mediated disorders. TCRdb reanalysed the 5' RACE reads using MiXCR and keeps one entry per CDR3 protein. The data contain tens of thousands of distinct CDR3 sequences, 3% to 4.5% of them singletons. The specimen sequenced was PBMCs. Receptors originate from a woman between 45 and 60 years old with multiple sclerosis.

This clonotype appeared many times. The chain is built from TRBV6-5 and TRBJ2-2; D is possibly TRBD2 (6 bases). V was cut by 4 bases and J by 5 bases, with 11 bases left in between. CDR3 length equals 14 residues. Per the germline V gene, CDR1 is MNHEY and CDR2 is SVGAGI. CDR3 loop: CASSFRGGTGELFF. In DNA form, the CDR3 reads TGTGCCAGCAGTTTTAGGGGAGGAACCGGGGAGCTGTTTTTT.

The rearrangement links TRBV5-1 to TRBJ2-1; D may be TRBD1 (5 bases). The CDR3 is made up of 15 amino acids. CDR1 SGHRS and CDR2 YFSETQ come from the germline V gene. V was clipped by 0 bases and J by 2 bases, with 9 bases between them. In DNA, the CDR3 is TGCGCCAGCAGCTTGGCAGGGTCCCCCTACAATGAGCAGTTCTTC. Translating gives CASSLAGSPYNEQFF.

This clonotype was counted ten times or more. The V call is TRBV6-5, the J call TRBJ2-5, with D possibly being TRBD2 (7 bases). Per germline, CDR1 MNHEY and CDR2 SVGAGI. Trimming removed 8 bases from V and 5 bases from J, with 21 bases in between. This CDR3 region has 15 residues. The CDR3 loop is CASGSRGGGRETQYF. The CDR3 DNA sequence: TGTGCCAGCGGCTCCCGAGGGGGGGGCCGGGAGACCCAGTACTTC.

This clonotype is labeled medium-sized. The CDR3 reads CSARAGRYGYTF. Written as DNA, the CDR3 is TGCAGTGCTAGAGCAGGGCGCTATGGCTACACCTTC. The chain is built from TRBV20-1 and TRBJ1-2; a possible D gene is TRBD1 (5 bases). Germline lookup yields CDR1 DFQATT and CDR2 SNEGSKA (reference sequence). This CDR3 has 12 residues. Trimming left V 1 base short and J 4 bases short, with 7 bases between.

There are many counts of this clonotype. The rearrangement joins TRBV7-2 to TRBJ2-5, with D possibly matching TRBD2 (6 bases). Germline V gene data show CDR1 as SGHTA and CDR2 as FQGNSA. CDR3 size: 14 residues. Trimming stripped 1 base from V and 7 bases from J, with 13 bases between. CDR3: CASSLDRIGGTQYF. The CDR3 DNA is TGTGCCAGCAGCTTAGATAGGATCGGGGGGACCCAGTACTTC.

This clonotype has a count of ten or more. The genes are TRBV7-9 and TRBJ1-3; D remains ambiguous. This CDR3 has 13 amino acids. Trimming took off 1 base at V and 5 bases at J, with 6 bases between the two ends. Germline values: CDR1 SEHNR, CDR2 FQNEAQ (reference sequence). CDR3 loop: CASSLEARNTIYF. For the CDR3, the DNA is TGTGCCAGCAGCTTAGAGGCACGAAACACCATATATTTT.

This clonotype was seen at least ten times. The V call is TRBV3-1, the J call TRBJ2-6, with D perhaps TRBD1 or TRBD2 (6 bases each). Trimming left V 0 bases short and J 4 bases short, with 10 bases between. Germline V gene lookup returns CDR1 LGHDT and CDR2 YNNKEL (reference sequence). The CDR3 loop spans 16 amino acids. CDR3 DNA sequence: TGTGCCAGCAGCCAAGATGGAGGGACAGGGGCCAACGTCCTGACTTTC. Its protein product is CASSQDGGTGANVLTF.

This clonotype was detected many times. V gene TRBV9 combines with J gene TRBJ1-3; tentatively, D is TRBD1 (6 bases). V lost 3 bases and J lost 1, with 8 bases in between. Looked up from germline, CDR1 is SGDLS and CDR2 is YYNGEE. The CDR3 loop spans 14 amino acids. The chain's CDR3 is CASSEGHSGNTIYF. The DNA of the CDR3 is TGTGCCAGCAGCGAGGGACATTCTGGAAACACCATATATTTT.

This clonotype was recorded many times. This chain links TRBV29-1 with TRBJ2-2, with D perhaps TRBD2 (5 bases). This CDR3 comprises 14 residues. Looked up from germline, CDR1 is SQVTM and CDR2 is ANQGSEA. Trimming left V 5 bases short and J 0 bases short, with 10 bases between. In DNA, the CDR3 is TGCAGCGTTTCCGGGGTCGCGAACACCGGGGAGCTGTTTTTT. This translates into CSVSGVANTGELFF.

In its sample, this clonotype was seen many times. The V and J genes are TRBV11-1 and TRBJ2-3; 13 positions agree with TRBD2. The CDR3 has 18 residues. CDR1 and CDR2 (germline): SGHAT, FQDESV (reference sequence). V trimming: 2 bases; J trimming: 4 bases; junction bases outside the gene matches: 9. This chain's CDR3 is CASSLRLAGGSGSDTQYF. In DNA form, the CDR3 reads TGTGCCAGCAGCTTAAGACTAGCGGGGGGCTCGGGATCAGATACGCAGTATTTT.

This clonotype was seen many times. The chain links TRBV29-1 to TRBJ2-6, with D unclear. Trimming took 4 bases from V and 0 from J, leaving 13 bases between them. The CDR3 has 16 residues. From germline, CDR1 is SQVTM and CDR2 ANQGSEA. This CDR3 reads CSVVGAVVSGANVLTF. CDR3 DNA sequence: TGCAGCGTTGTTGGTGCTGTGGTCTCTGGGGCCAACGTCCTGACTTTC.

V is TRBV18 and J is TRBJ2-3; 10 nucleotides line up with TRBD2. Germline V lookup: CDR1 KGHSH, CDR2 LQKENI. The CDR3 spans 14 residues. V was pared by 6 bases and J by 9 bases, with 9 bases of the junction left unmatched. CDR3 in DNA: TGTGCCAGCTCCCAGCGGGGGGGCCGGGAGACGCAGTATTTT. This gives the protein CASSQRGGRETQYF.

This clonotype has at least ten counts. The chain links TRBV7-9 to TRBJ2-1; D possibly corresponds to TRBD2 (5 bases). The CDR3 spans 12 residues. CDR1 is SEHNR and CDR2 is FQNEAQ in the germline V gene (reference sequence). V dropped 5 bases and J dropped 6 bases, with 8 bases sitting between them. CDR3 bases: TGTGCCAGCAGCACCCGGGGCAATGAGCAGTTCTTC. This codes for CASSTRGNEQFF.

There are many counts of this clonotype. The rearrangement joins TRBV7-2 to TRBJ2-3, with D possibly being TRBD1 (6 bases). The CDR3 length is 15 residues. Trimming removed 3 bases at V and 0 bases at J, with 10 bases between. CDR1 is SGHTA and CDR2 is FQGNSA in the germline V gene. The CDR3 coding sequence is TGTGCCAGCAGCTTGGACAGAACTAGCACAGATACGCAGTATTTT. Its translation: CASSLDRTSTDTQYF.

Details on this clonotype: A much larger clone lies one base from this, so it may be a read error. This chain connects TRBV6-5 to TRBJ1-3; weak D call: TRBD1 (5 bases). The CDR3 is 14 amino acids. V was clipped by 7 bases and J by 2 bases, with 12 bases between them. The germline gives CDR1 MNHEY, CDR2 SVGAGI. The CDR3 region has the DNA TGTGCCAGCACGACAGAGGTGGCTGGAAACACCATATATTTT. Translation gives CASTTEVAGNTIYF.

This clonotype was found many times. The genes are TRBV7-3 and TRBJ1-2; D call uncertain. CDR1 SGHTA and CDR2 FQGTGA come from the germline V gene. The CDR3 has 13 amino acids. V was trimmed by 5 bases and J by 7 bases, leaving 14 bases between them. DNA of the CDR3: TGTGCCAGCAGCCCCGCGGGCCCTCCTGGCTACACCTTC. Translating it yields CASSPAGPPGYTF.

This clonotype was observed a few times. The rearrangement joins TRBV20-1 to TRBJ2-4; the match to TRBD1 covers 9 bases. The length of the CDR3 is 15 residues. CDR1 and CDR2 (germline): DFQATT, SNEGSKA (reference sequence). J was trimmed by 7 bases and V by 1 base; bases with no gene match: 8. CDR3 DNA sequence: TGCAGTGCTAGAGCCTACACAGGGGGCGGGAACATTCAGTACTTC. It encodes CSARAYTGGGNIQYF.

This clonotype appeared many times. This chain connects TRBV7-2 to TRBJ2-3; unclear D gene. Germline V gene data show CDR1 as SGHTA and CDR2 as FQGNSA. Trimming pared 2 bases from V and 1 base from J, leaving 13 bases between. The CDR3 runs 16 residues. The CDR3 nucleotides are TGTGCCAGCAGCTTAAGGCCAGTCCCCGGCACAGATACGCAGTATTTT. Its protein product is CASSLRPVPGTDTQYF. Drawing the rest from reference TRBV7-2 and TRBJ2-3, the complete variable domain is GAGVSQSPSNKVTEKGKDVELRCDPISGHTALYWYRQSLGQGLEFLIYFQGNSAPDKSGLPSDRFSAERTGGSVSTLTIQRTQQEDSAVYLCASSLRPVPGTDTQYFGPGTRLTVL.

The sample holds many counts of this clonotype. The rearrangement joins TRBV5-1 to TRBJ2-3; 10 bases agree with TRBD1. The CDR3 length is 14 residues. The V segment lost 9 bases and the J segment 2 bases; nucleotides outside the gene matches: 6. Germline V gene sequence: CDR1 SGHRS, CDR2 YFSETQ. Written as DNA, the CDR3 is TGCGCCATCGGGACAGGGGCAAACACAGATACGCAGTATTTT. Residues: CAIGTGANTDTQYF. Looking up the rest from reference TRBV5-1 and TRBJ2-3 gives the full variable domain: KAGVTQTPRYLIKTRGQQVTLSCSPISGHRSVSWYQQTPGQGLQFLFEYFSETQRNKGNFPGRFSGRQFSNSRSEMNVSTLELGDSALYLCAIGTGANTDTQYFGPGTRLTVL.

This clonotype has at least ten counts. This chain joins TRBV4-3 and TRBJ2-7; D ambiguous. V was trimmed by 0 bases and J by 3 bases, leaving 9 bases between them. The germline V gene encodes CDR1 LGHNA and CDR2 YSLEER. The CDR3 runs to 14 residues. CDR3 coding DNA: TGCGCCAGCAGCCAAGATCTGGTGCTCTACGAGCAGTACTTC. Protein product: CASSQDLVLYEQYF.

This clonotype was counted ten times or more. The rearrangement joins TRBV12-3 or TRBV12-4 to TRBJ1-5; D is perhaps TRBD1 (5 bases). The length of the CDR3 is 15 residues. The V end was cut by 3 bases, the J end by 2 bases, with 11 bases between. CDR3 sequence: CASSFGGVGNQPQHF. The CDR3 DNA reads TGTGCCAGCAGTTTTGGAGGGGTCGGCAATCAGCCCCAGCATTTT.

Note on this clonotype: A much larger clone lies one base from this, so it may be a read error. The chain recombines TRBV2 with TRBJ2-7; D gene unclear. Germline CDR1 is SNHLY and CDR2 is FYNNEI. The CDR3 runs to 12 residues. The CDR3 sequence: CDSSEMGYEQYF. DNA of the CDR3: TGTGACAGCAGTGAGATGGGATACGAGCAGTACTTC.

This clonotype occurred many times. The CDR3 protein is CASSVQSLNTEAFF. Here the CDR3 DNA reads TGTGCCAGCAGCGTACAGAGTCTGAACACTGAAGCTTTCTTT. The J gene is TRBJ1-1, the V gene TRBV9; D is undetermined. The germline V gene encodes CDR1 SGDLS and CDR2 YYNGEE. CDR3 length: 14 residues. V lost 1 base to trimming and J lost 0 bases, with 7 bases between them.

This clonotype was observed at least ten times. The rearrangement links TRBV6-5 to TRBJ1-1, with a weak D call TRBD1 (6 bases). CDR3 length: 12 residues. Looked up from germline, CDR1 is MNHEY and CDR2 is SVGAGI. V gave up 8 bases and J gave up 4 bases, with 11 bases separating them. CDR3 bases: TGTGCCAGCTGGGGGCAGCGCACTGAAGCTTTCTTT. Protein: CASWGQRTEAFF.

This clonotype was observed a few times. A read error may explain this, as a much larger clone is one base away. The CDR3 reads CASRPQGSGAKVLTF. DNA of the CDR3: TGTGCCAGCAGACCCCAGGGATCTGGGGCCAAAGTCCTGACTTTC. This chain connects TRBV28 to TRBJ2-6, with TRBD1 as a possible D gene (5 bases). Germline loops: CDR1 MDHEN, CDR2 SYDVKM. The CDR3 spans 15 residues.

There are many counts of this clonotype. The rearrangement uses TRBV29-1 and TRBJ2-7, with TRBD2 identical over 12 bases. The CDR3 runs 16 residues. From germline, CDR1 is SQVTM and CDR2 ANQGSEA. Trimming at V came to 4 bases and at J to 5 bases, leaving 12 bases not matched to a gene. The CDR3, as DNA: TGCAGCGTTGGCCCCGGGCTAGCGGGGGGGCCTAACGAGCAGTACTTC. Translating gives CSVGPGLAGGPNEQYF.

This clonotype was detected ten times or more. CDR3 bases: TGCGCCAGCAGCTTAACAGGGAGCACAGATACGCAGTATTTT. It translates to CASSLTGSTDTQYF. V gene TRBV5-1 combines with J gene TRBJ2-3; possibly TRBD1 for D (6 bases). Trimming pared 2 bases from V and 0 bases from J, leaving 7 bases between. CDR1 is SGHRS, CDR2 YFSETQ, per germline. This CDR3 contains 14 residues. The full variable domain, in which reference TRBV5-1 and TRBJ2-3 provide the parts outside the CDR3, is KAGVTQTPRYLIKTRGQQVTLSCSPISGHRSVSWYQQTPGQGLQFLFEYFSETQRNKGNFPGRFSGRQFSNSRSEMNVSTLELGDSALYLCASSLTGSTDTQYFGPGTRLTVL.